This T cell receptor (beta chain) was documented in a study of control samples from healthy donors and cancer patients. Sequencing used immunoSEQ multiplex PCR; TCRdb keeps in-frame clones, though not all of them. The repertoire consists of 100,000 to 150,000 clones, with roughly 90% occurring once and the leading ten covering more than 6.5%. CDR3 length: 14 amino acids. The V segment lost 5 bases and the J segment 9 bases; nucleotides outside the gene matches: 7. Germline CDR1 is SEHNR and CDR2 is FQNEAQ (reference sequence). The specimen was blood. This receptor was taken from a man younger than 35 in good health. The V call is TRBV7-9, the J call TRBJ2-1, with 10 positions matching TRBD1. The CDR3 protein is CASSRRDRGGEQFF. In DNA, the CDR3 is TGTGCCAGCAGCAGAAGGGACAGGGGCGGTGAGCAGTTCTTC. Using reference TRBV7-9 and TRBJ2-1 for the parts outside the CDR3, the full variable domain is DTGVSQNPRHKITKRGQNVTFRCDPISEHNRLYWYRQTLGQGPEFLTYFQNEAQLEKSRLLSDRFSAERPKGSFSTLEIQRTEQGDSAMYLCASSRRDRGGEQFFGPGTRLTVL.